The 17 T cell receptor beta chains below all came from one sample that was sequenced in a study of OX40 agonist ivuxolimab in advanced cancers. Some clones are missing from TCRdb's copy, which holds only in-frame ones; the method was immunoSEQ multiplex PCR. There are 60,000 to 90,000 clones in the sample; 88% occur only once, and 0.8% to 1.3% lies in the top ten. The starting material was CD4+ or CD8+ T cells sorted from blood, obtained in a trial of the OX40 agonist ivuxolimab. All receptors come from an adult with an advanced solid tumor such as melanoma, head and neck, liver or kidney cancer.

This chain links TRBV11-2 with TRBJ2-1; tentative D call: TRBD2 (6 bases). The V gene's germline CDR1 is SGHAT and CDR2 FQNNGV. Trimming took 3 bases from V and 10 from J, leaving 13 bases between them. The CDR3 sequence is 13 residues long. DNA for the CDR3: TGTGCCAGCAGCTTGACTAGGGTAGGGGAGCAGTTCTTC. Translating it yields CASSLTRVGEQFF.

This sequence joins TRBV5-5 and TRBJ1-1; D gene ambiguous. This CDR3 is 13 amino acids long. Germline CDR1 reads SGHKS; CDR2 reads YYEKEE (reference sequence). V gave up 3 bases and J gave up 1 base, with 7 bases separating them. CDR3 protein: CASSSQPNTEAFF. Written as DNA, the CDR3 is TGTGCCAGCAGCTCACAACCGAACACTGAAGCTTTCTTT.

CDR3 sequence: CAWSLGGLGETQYF. DNA of the CDR3: TGTGCCTGGTCTCTGGGGGGGTTGGGAGAGACCCAGTACTTC. The rearrangement links TRBV30 to TRBJ2-5, with 7 nucleotides matching TRBD2. CDR3 length: 14 amino acids. The germline V gene has CDR1 GTSNPN and CDR2 SVGIG (reference sequence). Trimming removed 5 bases from V and 4 bases from J; junction bases left unmatched: 10.

The chain joins TRBV7-2 to TRBJ2-1; weak D call: TRBD2 (5 bases). The CDR3 extends over 19 amino acids. V was trimmed by 0 bases and J by 2 bases, leaving 20 bases between them. Germline V gives CDR1 SGHTA, CDR2 FQGNSA. CDR3 residues: CASSLALISVPSTYNEQFF. DNA for the CDR3: TGTGCCAGCAGCTTAGCCCTAATTAGCGTCCCCTCTACCTACAATGAGCAGTTCTTC.

V is TRBV11-3 and J is TRBJ1-1; TRBD1 matches 7 bases. V gave up 5 bases and J gave up 0 bases; unmatched junction bases: 6. Germline V lookup: CDR1 SGHNT, CDR2 YENEEA. The CDR3 sequence is 15 residues long. In DNA, the CDR3 is TGTGCCAGCAGCCTCGGGACAGTCATGAACACTGAAGCTTTCTTT. Encoded protein: CASSLGTVMNTEAFF.

The rearrangement links TRBV25-1 to TRBJ1-2; the D is unclear. Germline V CDR1 and CDR2: MGHDK, SYGVNS. CDR3 size: 14 residues. The V gene lost 3 bases and the J gene lost 3 bases, with 11 bases spanning the gap. Here the CDR3 reads CASSDPLLHYGYTF. As DNA, the CDR3 is TGTGCCAGCAGTGACCCCTTGCTCCACTATGGCTACACCTTC.

The V gene is TRBV18, the J gene TRBJ2-4, with 8 bases identical to TRBD1. The CDR3 has 12 amino acids. The V gene's germline CDR1 is KGHSH and CDR2 LQKENI. The ends lost 3 bases at V and 16 bases at J; junction bases unmatched: 8. In nucleotides, the CDR3 is TGTGCCAGCTCACCCGGACAGGGATCCGGATACTTC. This codes for CASSPGQGSGYF.

The rearrangement links TRBV7-2 to TRBJ2-7; weak D call: TRBD1 (5 bases). V was clipped by 0 bases and J by 6 bases, with 15 bases between them. Germline V gene data show CDR1 as SGHTA and CDR2 as FQGNSA. This CDR3 has 15 amino acids. The CDR3 loop is CASSLARGNSVEQYF. CDR3 sequence (DNA): TGTGCCAGCAGCTTAGCAAGGGGAAATTCGGTCGAGCAGTACTTC.

V gene TRBV5-1 combines with J gene TRBJ2-7, with TRBD1 matching over 9 bases. Germline CDR1 is SGHRS and CDR2 is YFSETQ. This CDR3 region has 15 residues. The V gene end was trimmed by 2 bases and the J gene end by 2 bases; junction bases not matched to a gene: 5. The CDR3 is CASSLQGAPTYEQYF. The CDR3 DNA reads TGCGCCAGCAGCTTACAGGGGGCTCCGACCTACGAGCAGTACTTC.

In its sample, this clone is medium-sized. This chain uses TRBV29-1 with TRBJ1-1; D perhaps matches TRBD1 (5 bases). CDR3 size: 15 residues. CDR1 SQVTM and CDR2 ANQGSEA come from the germline V gene. V shed 5 bases and J shed 6 bases, with 22 bases lying between them. The CDR3 region is CSVSGILGWGAEAFF. The CDR3 nucleotides read TGCAGCGTTTCCGGCATCTTGGGATGGGGCGCTGAAGCTTTCTTT.

The chain combines TRBV4-2 with TRBJ1-2, with unresolved D. The V end was cut by 4 bases, the J end by 5 bases, with 8 bases between. Germline V gives CDR1 LGHNA, CDR2 YNFKEQ. CDR3 length: 12 amino acids. This CDR3 is CASSPPGYGYTF. DNA of the CDR3: TGTGCCAGCAGCCCCCCCGGGTATGGCTACACCTTC.

The chain combines TRBV6-6 with TRBJ1-1, with TRBD1 identical over 9 bases. Germline CDR1 and CDR2: MNHNY and SVGAGI (reference sequence). Trimming took 6 bases from V and 6 from J; bases not matched to a gene: 14. This CDR3 has 16 residues. In DNA, the CDR3 is TGTGCCAGCAGGCCGAGACAGGGGGTTTCGAGCTCTGAAGCTTTCTTT. Translated: CASRPRQGVSSSEAFF.

This rearrangement joins TRBV28 to TRBJ2-7, with 7 bases matching TRBD2. With 8 bases clipped from V and 7 bases from J, the junction kept 17 bases outside the gene matches. The CDR3 covers 15 residues. Germline-derived CDR1 and CDR2 are MDHEN and SYDVKM. CDR3 coding DNA: TGTGCCAGCGCCCCGCGGGGGTCAGGTGAGATGGAGCAGTACTTC. Translating gives CASAPRGSGEMEQYF.

The rearrangement uses TRBV19 and TRBJ1-6; D might be TRBD1 (5 bases). In germline, CDR1 is LNHDA, CDR2 SQIVND (reference sequence). The CDR3 runs to 14 residues. The V end was cut by 3 bases, the J end by 10 bases, with 13 bases between. The CDR3 here is CASSIGHKGSPLHF. DNA of the CDR3: TGTGCCAGTAGTATTGGACACAAAGGATCACCCCTCCACTTT.

The chain combines TRBV9 with TRBJ2-5; perhaps D is TRBD1 or TRBD2 (5 bases each). This CDR3 is 15 amino acids long. Trimming left V 1 base short and J 13 bases short, with 23 bases between. Germline values: CDR1 SGDLS, CDR2 YYNGEE. In DNA form, the CDR3 reads TGTGCCAGCAGCGTAAGTCTGGACTCCTCAGGGCCTAGGTACTTC. Its protein is CASSVSLDSSGPRYF.

CDR3: CASSWSQGDYGYTF. DNA of the CDR3: TGTGCCAGCAGTTGGTCGCAAGGGGACTATGGCTACACCTTC. The J gene is TRBJ1-2, the V gene TRBV6-6; a possible D gene is TRBD1 (5 bases). The V gene lost 4 bases and the J gene lost 3 bases, with 12 bases spanning the gap. This CDR3 contains 14 residues. Germline assignment: CDR1 MNHNY and CDR2 SVGAGI (reference sequence).

V usage is TRBV28 and J usage is TRBJ2-1; the match to TRBD2 covers 9 bases. V shed 3 bases, J shed 4 bases, and the junction held 4 bases outside the gene matches. The CDR3 consists of 15 residues. Germline values: CDR1 MDHEN, CDR2 SYDVKM. The CDR3, as DNA: TGTGCCAGCAGTTTGAGCGGGAGGTTGTACAATGAGCAGTTCTTC. This sequence encodes CASSLSGRLYNEQFF.